This T cell receptor beta chain came from a study of blood T cell repertoires in COVID-19. Study background: Italy, Spain and the United States were the sources of the convalescent and acute COVID-19 samples.

This CDR3 has 15 residues. V shed 5 bases, J shed 5 bases, and the junction held 3 bases outside the gene matches. The germline gives CDR1 KGHDR, CDR2 SFDVKD. How the authors handled the data: Amplification from reference gene primers served as the basis for estimated nucleated cell counts. Sequencing used immunoSEQ multiplex PCR; TCRdb keeps in-frame clones, though not all of them. V, J and clone size derive from that table, while D and trimming were established from the DNA sequence. The profile covers some 230,000 clones, with 85% to 90% appearing a single time and about 3.5% taken by the ten largest.

The sequencing sample was made of PBMCs or T cells enriched from blood (not recorded which). This clonotype was sampled from a woman under 30 in a cohort exposed to, infected with or recovered from COVID-19 (not recorded which). V is TRBV24-1 and J is TRBJ2-1; TRBD2 matches at 12 bases. The CDR3 sequence is CATSGTSGEHNEQFF. The CDR3 coding sequence is TGTGCCACCAGTGGGACTAGCGGGGAACACAATGAGCAGTTCTTC.